The rows below give T cell receptor beta chains drawn from one sample of a study of neurological immune-mediated disorders. TCRdb independently ran MiXCR on the 5' RACE reads; one entry per CDR3 protein. The sample lists approximately 65,000 distinct CDR3 sequences, over 5% seen once, with roughly 6% in the top ten. The sequenced sample consisted of PBMCs. Receptor source: a human donor with multiple sclerosis. The donor label of this sample is uncertain. Both conserved end residues are part of each CDR3. Each record gives: clone size, J gene, D gene, V gene, CDR3 protein, CDR3 DNA. A D gene is named only where the DNA matches it firmly. Only some rows state a clone size, as once, few, many or a class for expanded clones.

>-|TRBJ2-7|-|TRBV18
CASSPGQGPNYEQYF
TGTGCCAGCTCACCAGGGCAGGGGCCTAACTACGAGCAGTACTTC
>many|TRBJ2-7|-|TRBV7-3
CASSPGLHYEQYF
TGTGCCAGCAGCCCCGGACTACATTACGAGCAGTACTTC
>many|TRBJ2-6|-|TRBV5-1
CASSDPGANVLTF
TGCGCCAGCAGCGATCCTGGGGCCAACGTCCTGACTTTC
>many|TRBJ2-1|-|TRBV21-1
CASSPGQGNNEQFF
TGTGCCAGCAGTCCGGGACAGGGAAACAATGAGCAGTTCTTC
>many|TRBJ2-1|TRBD2|TRBV5-1
CASSVSGSSYNEQFF
TGCGCCAGCAGCGTTAGCGGGAGCTCCTACAATGAGCAGTTCTTC
>many|TRBJ2-1|TRBD2|TRBV5-6
CASSLEITSGLRTGEQFF
TGTGCCAGCAGCCTCGAGATCACTAGCGGGCTCAGGACGGGTGAGCAGTTCTTC
>many|TRBJ2-3|-|TRBV24-1
CATSGYPKDTQYF
TGTGCCACCAGTGGCTACCCGAAGGATACGCAGTATTTT
>-|TRBJ1-2|-|TRBV4-1
CASSPGSGYGYTF
TGCGCCAGCAGCCCCGGGTCAGGCTATGGCTACACCTTC
>many|TRBJ1-3|-|TRBV20-1
CSAREATGNTIYF
TGCAGTGCCAGGGAGGCTACTGGAAACACCATATATTTT
>many|TRBJ1-4|-|TRBV5-1
CASSLGFGGGEKLFF
TGCGCCAGCAGCTTGGGGTTCGGAGGCGGTGAAAAACTGTTTTTT
>many|TRBJ1-3|-|TRBV4-1
CASSQGGRFSGNTIYF
TGCGCCAGCAGCCAGGGGGGACGGTTCTCTGGAAACACCATATATTTT
>many|TRBJ2-3|-|TRBV2
CASTTKDTQYF
TGTGCCAGCACGACCAAAGATACGCAGTATTTT
>many|TRBJ2-1|-|TRBV5-5
CASSLSGASYNEQFF
TGTGCCAGCAGCTTGTCAGGGGCCTCCTACAATGAGCAGTTCTTC
>many|TRBJ2-2|-|TRBV25-1
CASSPKVAGELFF
TGTGCCAGCAGTCCTAAGGTCGCCGGGGAGCTGTTTTTT
>many|TRBJ2-2|-|TRBV20-1
CSANGHPNTGELFF
TGCAGTGCTAATGGACATCCGAACACCGGGGAGCTGTTTTTT
>many|TRBJ1-6|-|TRBV27
CASSLFGGNSPLHF
TGTGCCAGCAGTTTATTCGGGGGTAATTCACCCCTCCACTTT
>many|TRBJ1-1|-|TRBV5-1
CASSLGRASGNTEAFF
TGCGCCAGCAGCTTGGGGAGGGCGTCGGGGAACACTGAAGCTTTCTTT
>many|TRBJ1-1|TRBD1|TRBV29-1
CSIWRQGTEAFF
TGCAGCATTTGGAGACAGGGGACTGAAGCTTTCTTT
>many|TRBJ1-1|-|TRBV7-2
CASSPKTEAFF
TGTGCCAGCAGCCCCAAAACTGAAGCTTTCTTT
>many|TRBJ1-6|TRBD1|TRBV6-6
CASSQQGAGSPLHF
TGTGCCAGCAGTCAGCAGGGGGCCGGTTCACCCCTCCACTTT
>many|TRBJ2-1|-|TRBV10-3
CAISEGLPTIDEQFF
TGTGCCATCAGTGAGGGGCTACCGACCATTGATGAGCAGTTCTTC
>many|TRBJ1-6|-|TRBV5-1
CASSLAGGRLSPLHF
TGCGCCAGCAGCTTGGCCGGAGGCAGGCTCTCTCCCCTCCACTTT
>many|TRBJ2-2|-|TRBV5-1
CASSLSGANTGELFF
TGCGCCAGCAGCTTGTCGGGGGCGAACACCGGGGAGCTGTTTTTT
>many|TRBJ1-4|-|TRBV6-6
CASSWSSREGPPRSNEKLFF
TGTGCCAGCAGTTGGTCCTCCAGGGAAGGTCCTCCGCGCTCTAATGAAAAACTGTTTTTT
>many|TRBJ2-1|-|TRBV7-2
CASSQMQGGPEQFF
TGTGCCAGCAGTCAGATGCAGGGGGGGCCCGAGCAGTTCTTC
>many|TRBJ2-7|-|TRBV2
CASRYAAYEQYF
TGTGCCAGCAGGTACGCTGCCTACGAGCAGTACTTC
>-|TRBJ1-5|-|TRBV20-1
CSAQRDVINQPQHF
TGCAGTGCTCAAAGGGACGTTATCAATCAGCCCCAGCATTTT
>many|TRBJ2-3|-|TRBV20-1
CSASVELSTDTQYF
TGCAGTGCCAGTGTGGAGTTAAGCACAGATACGCAGTATTTT
>many|TRBJ2-2|TRBD1|TRBV3-1
CASSQVLGQGRHTGELFF
TGTGCCAGCAGCCAAGTTCTAGGACAGGGCCGACACACCGGGGAGCTGTTTTTT
>many|TRBJ2-7|-|TRBV29-1
CSVVYEQYF
TGCAGCGTTGTGTACGAGCAGTACTTC
>many|TRBJ1-4|-|TRBV20-1
CSANSGFNEKLFF
TGCAGTGCGAACTCTGGGTTTAATGAAAAACTGTTTTTT
>many|TRBJ2-7|-|TRBV20-1
CSANTRGISYEQYF
TGCAGTGCTAATACTAGGGGAATCTCCTACGAGCAGTACTTC
>-|TRBJ1-1|-|TRBV20-1
CSARPSYDGTEAFF
TGCAGTGCTAGGCCTAGTTATGACGGCACTGAAGCTTTCTTT
>many|TRBJ1-1|-|TRBV10-2
CASSEVGAEAFF
TGCGCCAGCAGTGAGGTCGGAGCTGAAGCTTTCTTT
>many|TRBJ2-1|-|TRBV24-1
CATSDFGVRGDEQFF
TGTGCCACCAGTGATTTCGGGGTACGTGGTGATGAGCAGTTCTTC
>many|TRBJ2-2|-|TRBV10-2
CARADANTGELFF
TGCGCCAGAGCAGACGCGAACACCGGGGAGCTGTTTTTT
>many|TRBJ1-2|-|TRBV5-1
CASSVTISYGYTF
TGCGCCAGCAGCGTGACTATTAGCTATGGCTACACCTTC
>many|TRBJ2-7|-|TRBV9
CASSIRDSYEQYF
TGTGCCAGCAGCATACGGGATTCCTACGAGCAGTACTTC
>many|TRBJ2-1|-|TRBV9
CASSVDGQPYNEQFF
TGTGCCAGCAGCGTAGATGGACAGCCCTACAATGAGCAGTTCTTC
>many|TRBJ2-1|TRBD2|TRBV20-1
CSARDRLAAVDEQFF
TGCAGTGCTAGAGATAGACTAGCGGCTGTTGATGAGCAGTTCTTC
>many|TRBJ2-1|-|TRBV10-1
CASSVMGYNEQFF
TGCGCCAGCAGTGTGATGGGCTACAATGAGCAGTTCTTC
>many|TRBJ2-7|-|TRBV5-1
CASSVGQTLWDEQYF
TGCGCCAGCAGCGTCGGACAGACCCTTTGGGACGAGCAGTACTTC
>many|TRBJ1-6|TRBD1|TRBV5-1
CASSFGTGGSPLHF
TGCGCCAGCAGCTTCGGGACAGGTGGATCACCCCTCCACTTT
>many|TRBJ1-2|-|TRBV7-9
CASSLGTADGYTF
TGTGCCAGCAGTCTCGGGACGGCGGATGGCTACACCTTC
>-|TRBJ1-1|-|TRBV10-2
CASSEALGHTEAFF
TGCGCCAGCAGTGAGGCCCTAGGGCACACTGAAGCTTTCTTT
>many|TRBJ2-7|-|TRBV5-1
CASSTDSHPYEQYF
TGCGCCAGCAGCACGGACAGCCACCCCTACGAGCAGTACTTC
>many|TRBJ1-5|TRBD1|TRBV12-3/TRBV12-4
CASSSGTGGIRAQHF
TGTGCCAGCAGTTCCGGGACAGGGGGTATACGGGCCCAGCATTTT
>many|TRBJ2-5|TRBD2|TRBV5-5
CASSLAPGTSWETQYF
TGTGCCAGCAGCTTGGCCCCCGGGACTAGTTGGGAGACCCAGTACTTC
>many|TRBJ2-6|-|TRBV7-9
CASSLEVGTGANVLTF
TGTGCCAGCAGCTTAGAAGTCGGGACTGGGGCCAACGTCCTGACTTTC
>many|TRBJ2-2|-|TRBV12-3/TRBV12-4
CASSFRVTGELFF
TGTGCCAGCAGTTTCAGGGTGACCGGGGAGCTGTTTTTT
>many|TRBJ1-1|TRBD1|TRBV5-6
CASSWGQGWTEAFF
TGTGCCAGCAGCTGGGGACAGGGGTGGACTGAAGCTTTCTTT
>many|TRBJ1-1|-|TRBV20-1
CSALTGNTEAFF
TGCAGTGCCCTAACAGGGAACACTGAAGCTTTCTTT
>many|TRBJ2-2|-|TRBV5-1
CASSLEALLATGELFF
TGCGCCAGCAGCTTGGAGGCCCTCCTTGCCACCGGGGAGCTGTTTTTT
>many|TRBJ2-1|TRBD2|TRBV7-2
CASSLRLAGVGEQFF
TGTGCCAGCAGCTTACGCCTAGCGGGGGTGGGTGAGCAGTTCTTC
>many|TRBJ2-1|-|TRBV7-9
CASSLTGSREQFF
TGTGCCAGCAGCTTAACCGGCAGTCGAGAGCAGTTCTTC
>many|TRBJ2-5|TRBD2|TRBV20-1
CSASYSGAIQETQYF
TGCAGTGCTAGCTATAGCGGGGCTATCCAAGAGACCCAGTACTTC
>-|TRBJ1-2|-|TRBV10-3
CAISDKDRDLYGYTF
TGTGCCATCAGTGACAAGGACAGAGACCTTTATGGCTACACCTTC
>many|TRBJ1-5|-|TRBV6-6
CAGSSDSNQPQHF
TGTGCCGGCTCCTCAGATAGCAATCAGCCCCAGCATTTT
>many|TRBJ1-1|TRBD1|TRBV5-1
CASSRDSRNTEAFF
TGCGCCAGCAGCCGGGACAGCCGGAACACTGAAGCTTTCTTT